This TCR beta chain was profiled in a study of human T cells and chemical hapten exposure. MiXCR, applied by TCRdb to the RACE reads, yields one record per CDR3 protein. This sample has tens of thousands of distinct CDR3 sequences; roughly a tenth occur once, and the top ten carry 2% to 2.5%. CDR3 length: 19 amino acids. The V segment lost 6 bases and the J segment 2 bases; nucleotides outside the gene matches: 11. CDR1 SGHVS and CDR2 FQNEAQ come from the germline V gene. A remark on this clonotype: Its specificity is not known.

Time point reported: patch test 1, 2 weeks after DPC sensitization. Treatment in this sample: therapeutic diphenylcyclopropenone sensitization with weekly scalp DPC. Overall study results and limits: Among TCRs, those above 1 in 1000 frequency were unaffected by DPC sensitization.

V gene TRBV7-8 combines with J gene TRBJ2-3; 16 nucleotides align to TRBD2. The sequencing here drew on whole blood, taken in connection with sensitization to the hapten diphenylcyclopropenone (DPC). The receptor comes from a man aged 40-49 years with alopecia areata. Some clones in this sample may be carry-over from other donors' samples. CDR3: CASSQRGTSGRAHTDTQYF. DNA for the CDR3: TGTGCCAGCAGTCAGAGGGGGACTAGCGGGAGGGCCCACACAGATACGCAGTATTTT.